The entry below describes one T cell receptor beta chain. Its antigen is currently unknown. As the sequencing template, cDNA was produced by extracting RNA and reverse transcribing it. Generated by immunoSEQ multiplex PCR, the TCRdb table keeps only in-frame clones and is missing some. The top ten clones hold roughly 5% of a sample with 100,000 to 150,000 clones, approximately 60% of them seen once. Indicated treatment: oral pan-JAK inhibitor, 5-10 mg twice daily. The CDR3 covers 16 residues. Trimming pared 4 bases from V and 0 bases from J, leaving 14 bases between. Germline V CDR1 and CDR2: SGHDT, YYEEEE. The entry originates in a study of CD8+ T cells in alopecia areata. General observations from the study: Both scalp clonality and the expanded CD8+ clones among the top 100 showed a significant decrease with tofacitinib. More clonal than normal scalp was lesional scalp, particularly alopecia totalis/universalis.

The sample consisted of CD4+ T cells sorted from blood, taken at week 4, from a patient treated with tofacitinib. The origin of this receptor is a human donor with alopecia areata. The chain links TRBV5-6 to TRBJ2-1; TRBD2 might be the D (5 bases). This CDR3 is CASSTASRSSYNEQFF. CDR3 DNA: TGTGCCAGCAGCACGGCTAGCCGTAGCTCCTACAATGAGCAGTTCTTC.